The clone carrying this T cell receptor beta chain was recorded many times. The record originates from a study of T cells in Graves' hyperthyroidism and ophthalmopathy. Patients affected by ophthalmopathy presented a Clinical Activity Score of at least 3, a NOSPECS grade of at least 4, and disease duration below 3 months. Template material for amplifying TCR beta CDR3 regions consisted of RNA transcripts. The study used the HTBI primer set for a first-round RT-PCR of the TCR CDR3. A single record per CDR3 protein comes from TCRdb applying MiXCR to the multiplex PCR reads. The repertoire has about 58,000 distinct CDR3 sequences, 49% of them found once; the top ten carry approximately 13%. CDR3 length: 16 residues. Germline values: CDR1 SGDLS, CDR2 YYNGEE. Trimming cost V 5 bases and J 8 bases, with 25 bases left between them.

The clonotype originates from a woman in her 30s with Graves' ophthalmopathy. The material sequenced was blood. The V and J genes are TRBV9 and TRBJ1-2, with D possibly being TRBD1 (5 bases). CDR3 coding DNA: TGTGCCAGCAGGAGAGAGGGGATATCCTGGGGGGAAGGCTACACCTTC. It translates to CASRREGISWGEGYTF.